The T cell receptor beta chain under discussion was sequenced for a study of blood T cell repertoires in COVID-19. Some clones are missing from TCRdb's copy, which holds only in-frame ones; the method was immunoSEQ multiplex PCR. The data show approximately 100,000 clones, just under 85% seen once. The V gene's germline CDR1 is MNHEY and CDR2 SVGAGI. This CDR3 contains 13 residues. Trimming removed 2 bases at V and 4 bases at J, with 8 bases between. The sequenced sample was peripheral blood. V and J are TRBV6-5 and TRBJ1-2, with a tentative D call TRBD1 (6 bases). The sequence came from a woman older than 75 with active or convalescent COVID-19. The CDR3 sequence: CASSYLDSYGYTF. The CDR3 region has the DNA TGTGCCAGCAGTTACCTGGACAGCTATGGCTACACCTTC.